These T cell receptor beta chains were read from a single sample in a study of T cells in Graves' hyperthyroidism and ophthalmopathy. In TCRdb, the multiplex PCR reads were re-called with MiXCR into one record per CDR3 protein. The sample lists just under 750,000 distinct CDR3 sequences, 35% occurring once. The sequencing sample was made of blood. These receptors were collected from a woman aged 40 to 50 with Graves' hyperthyroidism. Both conserved end residues are part of each CDR3.

j_gene | v_gene | CDR3aa
TRBJ1-4 | TRBV2 | CASSRGLREKLFF
TRBJ2-7 | TRBV5-1 | CASSPGLETDEQYF
TRBJ2-5 | TRBV10-3 | CAISERETNQETQYF
TRBJ1-1 | TRBV11-1 | CASSSHHTEAFF
TRBJ1-6 | TRBV7-9 | CASSWDRGLTNSPLHF
TRBJ1-2 | TRBV10-3 | CAISESDGGGYTF
TRBJ2-7 | TRBV7-6 | CASSLASGTSYEQYF
TRBJ1-2 | TRBV6-6 | CASSYSVREGYTF
TRBJ2-7 | TRBV7-9 | CASSRTETYEQYF
TRBJ2-7 | TRBV7-2 | CASTPSHGAYEQYF
TRBJ2-5 | TRBV5-5 | CASSPGTGSGGTQYF
TRBJ1-5 | TRBV10-3 | CAISPAGQDLPQPQHF
TRBJ1-3 | TRBV5-1 | CASRARDGGNTIYF
TRBJ2-5 | TRBV20-1 | CSARGLRGAEETQYF
TRBJ2-2 | TRBV25-1 | CASSWGAGYTGELFF
TRBJ1-1 | TRBV29-1 | CSAISDGNTEAFF
TRBJ2-5 | TRBV7-6 | CASSLGGNQPQYF
TRBJ2-7 | TRBV7-2 | CASSLERVEQYF
TRBJ1-6 | TRBV7-2 | CASSFYDRGGSPLHF
TRBJ2-5 | TRBV7-2 | CASSRDSYQETQYF
TRBJ1-6 | TRBV2 | CASSRPSSSYNSPLHF
TRBJ2-5 | TRBV10-3 | CASSPSSGTETQYF
TRBJ1-1 | TRBV20-1 | CSAKDVTNTEAFF
TRBJ2-3 | TRBV5-4 | CASSLGYQSADTQYF
TRBJ1-1 | TRBV7-9 | CASSWRDTEAFF
TRBJ1-6 | TRBV28 | CASSLNRVNSPLHF
TRBJ2-7 | TRBV29-1 | CSVLTGTGHGEQYF
TRBJ2-5 | TRBV20-1 | CSALDLAGEETQYF
TRBJ1-4 | TRBV12-3/TRBV12-4 | CASNGGQATNEKLFF